What follows are 10 T cell receptor beta chains derived from one specimen sequenced in a study of T-cell reconstitution after alpha-beta-depleted transplantation in children. Researchers prepared the TCRbeta library using unique molecular identifiers, the study reports. MiXCR, applied by TCRdb to the PCR reads, yields one record per CDR3 protein. This table holds fewer than 750,000 distinct CDR3 sequences, 20% to 25% found once. The source material was PBMCs, mostly from graft donor cells, sampled 360 days after TCRalphabeta/CD19-depleted stem cell transplant. The receptors were sampled from a boy younger than two who had a stem cell transplant for acute myeloid leukemia, so the T cells may come from the graft donor.

This clonotype was counted ten times or more. The rearrangement uses TRBV6-5 and TRBJ1-1; D perhaps matches TRBD1 (5 bases). Between the trimmed V and J ends, which lost 4 bases and 5 bases, there was a span of 17 bases. Germline CDR1 is MNHEY and CDR2 is SVGAGI. The CDR3 sequence is 15 residues long. The CDR3 loop is CASSFPWQGETEAFF. In DNA form, the CDR3 reads TGTGCCAGCAGTTTCCCCTGGCAGGGCGAAACTGAAGCTTTCTTT.

This clonotype was observed a handful of times. This chain connects TRBV6-5 to TRBJ1-1; no clear D. The V end was cut by 1 base, the J end by 1 base, with 7 bases between. The CDR3 covers 14 residues. Germline V gene lookup returns CDR1 MNHEY and CDR2 SVGAGI. The CDR3 region has the DNA TGTGCCAGCAGTTACTTGGGCCCGAACACTGAAGCTTTCTTT. This sequence encodes CASSYLGPNTEAFF.

This chain links TRBV20-1 with TRBJ2-3; 12 bases agree with TRBD1. Germline V lookup: CDR1 DFQATT, CDR2 SNEGSKA (reference sequence). J gave up 6 bases and V 1 base, and 8 bases lay outside the gene matches. This CDR3 comprises 16 residues. The DNA for the CDR3 is TGCAGTGCTAGAGGAGCCGGGACAGGGGGCGCGGATACGCAGTATTTT. It codes for CSARGAGTGGADTQYF.

Worth noting for this clonotype: The CDR3 carries no conserved terminal phenylalanine or tryptophan, so it likely arises from a read error. The V and J genes are TRBV6-2 or TRBV6-3 and TRBJ1-1, with D uncertain. Trimming pared 2 bases from V and 5 bases from J, leaving 9 bases between. CDR1 is MNHEY, CDR2 SVGEGT, per germline. The CDR3 is made up of 13 amino acids. The CDR3: CASSYEVLTEAFY. Here the CDR3 DNA reads TGTGCCAGCAGTTACGAGGTGTTGACTGAAGCTTTCTAT.

At least ten counts were recorded for this clonotype. This chain links TRBV27 with TRBJ2-2, with a weak D call TRBD2 (6 bases). CDR3 length: 13 residues. From germline, CDR1 is MNHEY and CDR2 SMNVEV (reference sequence). The ends were cut back, 5 bases at V and 9 bases at J, with 13 bases in the middle. CDR3 nucleotides: TGTGCCAGCAGTGATGCGGAGGGCCGGGAGCTGTTTTTT. Protein sequence: CASSDAEGRELFF.

This clonotype was observed once. In nucleotides, the CDR3 is TGTGCCAGCAGTTACGTCGGGACAGGGGGAGATACGCAGTATTTT. It codes for CASSYVGTGGDTQYF. The rearrangement uses TRBV6-2 or TRBV6-3 and TRBJ2-3, with TRBD1 matching over 11 bases. V lost 2 bases to trimming and J lost 5 bases; unmatched junction nucleotides: 3. CDR1 is MNHEY and CDR2 is SVGEGT in the germline V gene. The CDR3 sequence is 15 residues long.

This clonotype was seen a handful of times. V gene TRBV4-3 combines with J gene TRBJ2-7; 11 nucleotides line up with TRBD1. Germline CDR1 and CDR2: LGHNA and YSLEER. The CDR3 is 15 residues long. Unmatched junction bases numbered 4, after V lost 3 bases and J lost 3 bases. CDR3 bases: TGCGCCAGCAGCCAGGGACAGGGGGTTTACTACGAGCAGTACTTC. Its protein is CASSQGQGVYYEQYF.

This chain connects TRBV24-1 to TRBJ2-2; possibly TRBD1 for D (6 bases). The V gene's germline CDR1 is KGHDR and CDR2 SFDVKD. The CDR3 contains 14 residues. Trimming shortened V by 6 bases and J by 3 bases, and 10 bases separated the two germline ends. In nucleotides, the CDR3 is TGTGCCACCAGTCGGGACATTCACACCGGGGAGCTGTTTTTT. This translates into CATSRDIHTGELFF.

The V and J genes are TRBV6-1 and TRBJ2-7; 8 bases are a match to TRBD1. CDR1 MNHNS and CDR2 SASEGT come from the germline V gene. Trimming cost V 4 bases and J 4 bases; bases outside gene matches: 6. The CDR3 extends over 14 amino acids. CDR3 loop: CASSGQGYTYEQYF. CDR3 nucleotides: TGTGCCAGCAGTGGACAGGGGTACACTTACGAGCAGTACTTC.

There are a few counts of this clonotype. This sequence joins TRBV12-3 or TRBV12-4 and TRBJ2-4; weak D call: TRBD1 (6 bases). The CDR3 totals 17 residues. Trimming removed 6 bases from V and 0 bases from J, with 18 bases in between. In DNA, the CDR3 is TGTGCCAGCAGCCCCTGGGGGCGGCAGGTAGCCAAAAACATTCAGTACTTC. Translation gives CASSPWGRQVAKNIQYF.